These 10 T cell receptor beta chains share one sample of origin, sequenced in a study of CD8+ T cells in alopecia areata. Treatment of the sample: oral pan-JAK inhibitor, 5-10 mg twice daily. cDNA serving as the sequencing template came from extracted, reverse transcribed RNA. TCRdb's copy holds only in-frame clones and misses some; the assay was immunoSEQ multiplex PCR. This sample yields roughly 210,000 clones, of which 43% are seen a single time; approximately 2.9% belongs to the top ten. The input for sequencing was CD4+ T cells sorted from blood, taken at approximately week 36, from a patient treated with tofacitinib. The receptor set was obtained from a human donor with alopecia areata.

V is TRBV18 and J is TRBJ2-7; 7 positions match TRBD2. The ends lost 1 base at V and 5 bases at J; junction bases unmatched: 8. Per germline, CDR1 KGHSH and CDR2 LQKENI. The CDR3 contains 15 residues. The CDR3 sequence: CASSPRAGASNEQYF. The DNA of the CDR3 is TGTGCCAGCTCACCACGCGCGGGAGCATCCAACGAGCAGTACTTC. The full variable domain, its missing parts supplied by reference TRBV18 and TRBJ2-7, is NAGVMQNPRHLVRRRGQEARLRCSPMKGHSHVYWYRQLPEEGLKFMVYLQKENIIDESGMPKERFSAEFPKEGPSILRIQQVVRGDSAAYFCASSPRAGASNEQYFGPGTRLTVT.

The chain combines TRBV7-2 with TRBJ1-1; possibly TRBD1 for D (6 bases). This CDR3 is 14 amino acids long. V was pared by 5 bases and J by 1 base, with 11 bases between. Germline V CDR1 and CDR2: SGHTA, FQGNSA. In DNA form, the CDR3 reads TGTGCCAGCAGCCATGGGACACCGAACACTGAAGCTTTCTTT. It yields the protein CASSHGTPNTEAFF.

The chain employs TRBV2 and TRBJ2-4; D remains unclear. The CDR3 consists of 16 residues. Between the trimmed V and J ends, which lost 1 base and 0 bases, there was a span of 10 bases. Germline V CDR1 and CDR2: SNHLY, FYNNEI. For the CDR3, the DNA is TGTGCCAGCAGTGAAGGGAACCTTCTAGCCAAAAACATTCAGTACTTC. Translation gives CASSEGNLLAKNIQYF.

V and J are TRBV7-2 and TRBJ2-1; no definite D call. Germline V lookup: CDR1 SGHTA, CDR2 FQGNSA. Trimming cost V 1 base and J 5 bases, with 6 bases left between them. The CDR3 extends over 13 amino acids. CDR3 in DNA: TGTGCCAGCAGCTTAGGGCCTGACAATGAGCAGTTCTTC. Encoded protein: CASSLGPDNEQFF.

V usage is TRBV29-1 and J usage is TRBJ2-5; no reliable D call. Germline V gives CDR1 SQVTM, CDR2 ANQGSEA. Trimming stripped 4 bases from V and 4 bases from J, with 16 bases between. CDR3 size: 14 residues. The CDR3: CSVAPISVGETQYF. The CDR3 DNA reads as TGCAGCGTTGCACCAATCTCAGTAGGAGAGACCCAGTACTTC.

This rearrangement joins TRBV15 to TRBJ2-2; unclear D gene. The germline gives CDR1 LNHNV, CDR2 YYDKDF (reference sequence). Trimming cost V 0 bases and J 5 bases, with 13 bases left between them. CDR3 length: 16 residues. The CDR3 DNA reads TGTGCCACCAGCAGAGATAATCTAGGCGTTACCGGGGAGCTGTTTTTT. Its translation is CATSRDNLGVTGELFF.

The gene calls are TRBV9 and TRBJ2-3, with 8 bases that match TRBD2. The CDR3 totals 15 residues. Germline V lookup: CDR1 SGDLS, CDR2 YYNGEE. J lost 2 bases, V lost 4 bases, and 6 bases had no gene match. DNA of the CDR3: TGTGCCAGCAGCCCCATAGCGGGACTCACAGATACGCAGTATTTT. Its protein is CASSPIAGLTDTQYF. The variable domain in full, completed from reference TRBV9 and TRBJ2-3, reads DSGVTQTPKHLITATGQRVTLRCSPRSGDLSVYWYQQSLDQGLQFLIQYYNGEERAKGNILERFSAQQFPDLHSELNLSSLELGDSALYFCASSPIAGLTDTQYFGPGTRLTVL.

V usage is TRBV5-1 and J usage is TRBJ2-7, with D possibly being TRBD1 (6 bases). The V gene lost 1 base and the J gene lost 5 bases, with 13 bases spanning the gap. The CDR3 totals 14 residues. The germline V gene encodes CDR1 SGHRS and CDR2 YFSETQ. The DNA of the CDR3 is TGCGCCAGCAGCTTGCGCCCGGACAGCCACGAGCAGTACTTC. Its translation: CASSLRPDSHEQYF.

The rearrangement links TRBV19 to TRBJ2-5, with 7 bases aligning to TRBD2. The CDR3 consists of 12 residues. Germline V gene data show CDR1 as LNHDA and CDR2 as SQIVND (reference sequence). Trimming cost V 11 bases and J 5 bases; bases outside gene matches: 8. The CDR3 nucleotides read TGTGCCGGGGAGGGGATCTCGGAGACCCAGTACTTC. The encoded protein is CAGEGISETQYF. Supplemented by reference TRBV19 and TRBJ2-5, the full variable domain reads DGGITQSPKYLFRKEGQNVTLSCEQNLNHDAMYWYRQDPGQGLRLIYYSQIVNDFQKGDIAEGYSVSREKKESFPLTVTSAQKNPTAFYLCAGEGISETQYFGPGTRLLVL.

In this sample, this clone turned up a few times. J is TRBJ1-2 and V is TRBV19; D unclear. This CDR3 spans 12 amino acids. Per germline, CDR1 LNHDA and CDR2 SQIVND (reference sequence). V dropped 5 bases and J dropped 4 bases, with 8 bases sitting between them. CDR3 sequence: CASSQDFYGYTF. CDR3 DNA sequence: TGTGCCAGTAGTCAGGACTTCTATGGCTACACCTTC.